Included here is one T cell receptor beta chain sequence, with context. This record belongs to a study of blood T cell repertoires in COVID-19. Overall study context: Spain, Italy and the United States supplied samples that represented acute and convalescent COVID-19. In each case, the material was cDNA or gDNA derived from T cells, B-cell-depleted T cells, or PBMCs.

As processed by the authors: Quantification of nucleated cells was approximated via reference gene primer amplification. Using immunoSEQ multiplex PCR, the repertoire was profiled, and TCRdb retains in-frame clones only, with some absent. V, J and clone size are taken as reported in that table, and D and trimming were inferred from the DNA itself. Of around 180,000 clones listed, around 82% are singletons. This clonotype was sampled from an elderly woman with acute or convalescent COVID-19. The source material was peripheral blood.

The CDR3: CASSVTSGSQNEQFF. CDR3 nucleotide sequence: TGTGCCAGCAGCGTAACCAGCGGGAGCCAGAATGAGCAGTTCTTC. The chain combines TRBV9 with TRBJ2-1, with 8 positions matching TRBD2. This CDR3 is 15 amino acids long. The germline V gene has CDR1 SGDLS and CDR2 YYNGEE. Unmatched junction bases numbered 7, after V lost 1 base and J lost 7 bases.